The next 21 T cell receptor beta chains were all read from a single sample in a study of OX40 agonist ivuxolimab in advanced cancers. The assay was immunoSEQ multiplex PCR, and TCRdb's table has in-frame clones only and misses some. The sample gives roughly 28,000 clones, about 90% of which show up once; roughly 15% is in the top ten. The sequenced sample was CD4+ or CD8+ T cells sorted from blood, obtained in a trial of the OX40 agonist ivuxolimab. Receptors originate from an adult with an advanced solid tumor such as melanoma, head and neck, liver or kidney cancer.

The rearrangement uses TRBV28 and TRBJ1-4, with D possibly matching TRBD1 (5 bases). V lost 5 bases, J lost 7 bases, and 20 bases lay in between. CDR3 length: 16 amino acids. Germline values: CDR1 MDHEN, CDR2 SYDVKM. CDR3 loop: CASSPYLGPGVEKLFF. The CDR3 DNA sequence: TGTGCCAGCAGTCCCTATTTGGGACCGGGGGTTGAAAAACTGTTTTTT.

V gene TRBV29-1 combines with J gene TRBJ2-7; 12 bases line up with TRBD2. Germline trimming cut 6 bases from V and 6 bases from J; bases unmatched to any gene: 18. The CDR3 covers 17 residues. Germline CDR1 is SQVTM and CDR2 is ANQGSEA. For the CDR3, the DNA is TGCAGCGTAGCCGGGACAGAAAGGACTAGCGGGAATGGCGAGCAGTACTTC. Translated: CSVAGTERTSGNGEQYF.

The genes are TRBV7-2 and TRBJ2-3; 7 nucleotides line up with TRBD1. Germline V gene sequence: CDR1 SGHTA, CDR2 FQGNSA. The CDR3 loop spans 15 amino acids. The J segment lost 2 bases and the V segment lost 3 bases, leaving 5 bases of the junction unmatched. The CDR3 protein is CASSFGRGLTDTQYF. CDR3 sequence (DNA): TGTGCCAGCAGCTTCGGAAGGGGGCTCACAGATACGCAGTATTTT. The whole variable domain, remainder taken from reference TRBV7-2 and TRBJ2-3, is GAGVSQSPSNKVTEKGKDVELRCDPISGHTALYWYRQSLGQGLEFLIYFQGNSAPDKSGLPSDRFSAERTGGSVSTLTIQRTQQEDSAVYLCASSFGRGLTDTQYFGPGTRLTVL.

CDR3 sequence: CASSSATGLNEQYF. The CDR3 nucleotides are TGTGCCAGCAGCTCAGCGACAGGGCTCAACGAGCAGTACTTC. The chain combines TRBV5-4 with TRBJ2-7; 7 bases line up with TRBD1. CDR1 SGHNT and CDR2 YYREEE come from the germline V gene (reference sequence). This CDR3 comprises 14 residues. V was pared by 3 bases and J by 5 bases, with 8 bases of the junction left unmatched. The entire variable domain, with the rest obtained from reference TRBV5-4 and TRBJ2-7, is as follows: ETGVTQSPTHLIKTRGQQVTLRCSSQSGHNTVSWYQQALGQGPQFIFQYYREEENGRGNFPPRFSGLQFPNYSSELNVNALELDDSALYLCASSSATGLNEQYFGPGTRLTVT.

V gene TRBV25-1 combines with J gene TRBJ2-1; 9 positions agree with TRBD2. Germline V gene lookup returns CDR1 MGHDK and CDR2 SYGVNS. The CDR3 sequence is 13 residues long. V lost 4 bases and J lost 12; bases outside the gene matches: 7. The CDR3 spells CASSAGLAGLQFF. In DNA form, the CDR3 reads TGTGCCAGCAGTGCGGGACTAGCAGGTTTGCAGTTCTTC.

V and J are TRBV28 and TRBJ2-1; D is possibly TRBD2 (5 bases). This CDR3 is 13 amino acids long. The V end was cut by 11 bases, the J end by 1 base, with 12 bases between. Germline lookup yields CDR1 MDHEN and CDR2 SYDVKM. CDR3 nucleotide sequence: TGTGCCTACGGGAAGGAATCCTACAATGAGCAGTTCTTC. Translated, it gives CAYGKESYNEQFF.

CDR3 DNA: TGCGCCAGCAGCCAAGATATGGGGCTTGAAAAACTGTTTTTT. It codes for CASSQDMGLEKLFF. This chain connects TRBV4-1 to TRBJ1-4; D may be TRBD1 (5 bases). Germline assignment: CDR1 MGHRA and CDR2 YSYEKL. Trimming left V 0 bases short and J 7 bases short, with 9 bases between. The length of the CDR3 is 14 residues.

This sequence joins TRBV19 and TRBJ2-7; either TRBD1 or TRBD2 may supply D (5 bases each). V lost 3 bases and J 5 bases, leaving 20 bases between the germline ends. The CDR3 sequence is 16 residues long. Germline CDR1 LNHDA, CDR2 SQIVND (reference sequence). CDR3 loop: CASSIPGQLVRDEQYF. The CDR3 DNA follows: TGTGCCAGTAGTATCCCGGGGCAACTTGTTCGGGACGAGCAGTACTTC.

This rearrangement joins TRBV4-1 to TRBJ2-7; possible D gene TRBD1, 5 bases. The CDR3 extends over 13 amino acids. V was cut by 8 bases and J by 6 bases, with 17 bases left in between. The germline V gene has CDR1 MGHRA and CDR2 YSYEKL. CDR3 bases: TGCGCCAGCGGACCGACAGACCTGCTCGAGCAGTACTTC. Translating gives CASGPTDLLEQYF.

The chain recombines TRBV6-5 with TRBJ2-7; possible D gene TRBD1, 5 bases. This CDR3 has 12 amino acids. Trimming stripped 6 bases from V and 3 bases from J, with 9 bases between. Per germline, CDR1 MNHEY and CDR2 SVGAGI. The CDR3, as DNA: TGTGCCAGCAGCTCCGACAGCTACGAGCAGTACTTC. This gives the protein CASSSDSYEQYF.

V is TRBV4-1 and J is TRBJ1-5, with 9 positions matching TRBD1. V dropped 4 bases and J dropped 7; count of bases not matched to a gene: 17. The CDR3 contains 18 residues. Germline V gives CDR1 MGHRA, CDR2 YSYEKL. The CDR3 bases are TGCGCCAGCAGCCTAATGGGGACAGGGAACCTCATCTGGCAGCCCCAGCATTTT. Its protein is CASSLMGTGNLIWQPQHF.

J is TRBJ1-1 and V is TRBV28; 7 bases are a match to TRBD1. The J segment lost 4 bases and the V segment lost 1 base, leaving 12 bases of the junction unmatched. Germline values: CDR1 MDHEN, CDR2 SYDVKM. CDR3 length: 17 residues. CDR3 region: CASSLLGAGGFSTEAFF. The CDR3, as DNA: TGTGCCAGCAGTTTATTAGGGGCAGGGGGGTTCAGCACTGAAGCTTTCTTT.

The chain has TRBV5-1 and TRBJ2-7; no reliable D call. Germline V gene lookup returns CDR1 SGHRS and CDR2 YFSETQ. The V gene lost 4 bases and the J gene lost 5 bases, with 16 bases spanning the gap. The CDR3 length is 14 residues. Here the CDR3 DNA reads TGCGCCAGCAGCCTACTTAATCCCCGGGACGAGCAGTACTTC. It codes for CASSLLNPRDEQYF.

V usage is TRBV27 and J usage is TRBJ2-7; 7 bases line up with TRBD1. The CDR3 sequence is 16 residues long. Per germline, CDR1 MNHEY and CDR2 SMNVEV (reference sequence). The trim removed 6 bases at V and 5 bases at J, leaving 16 bases unmatched. CDR3 protein: CASSQSDRVGKNEQYF. CDR3 DNA sequence: TGTGCCAGCAGCCAGTCTGACAGGGTGGGAAAAAACGAGCAGTACTTC.

The rearrangement uses TRBV15 and TRBJ1-1, with D perhaps matching TRBD1 (5 bases). There are 15 residues in the CDR3. The V end lost 0 bases, the J end lost 1 base, and 9 bases lay between the germline ends. In germline, CDR1 is LNHNV, CDR2 YYDKDF (reference sequence). Here the CDR3 reads CATSRDSGGNTEAFF. The CDR3 coding sequence is TGTGCCACCAGCAGAGATAGTGGGGGGAACACTGAAGCTTTCTTT.

The chain couples TRBV11-1 to TRBJ2-7; 7 positions match TRBD2. CDR3 length equals 14 residues. V lost 5 bases, J lost 6 bases, and 10 bases stayed unmatched. Germline V gene lookup returns CDR1 SGHAT and CDR2 FQDESV (reference sequence). CDR3 region: CASSPGLVSLEQYF. The CDR3 DNA follows: TGTGCCAGCAGCCCAGGACTAGTGTCCCTCGAGCAGTACTTC.

The CDR3 protein is CATSREGTLGFGNEQFF. In DNA, the CDR3 is TGTGCCACCAGCAGAGAGGGCACTTTGGGCTTCGGGAATGAGCAGTTCTTC. V usage is TRBV15 and J usage is TRBJ2-1; D not certain. The CDR3 is 17 amino acids. The V end lost 0 bases, the J end lost 7 bases, and 19 bases lay between the germline ends. CDR1 LNHNV and CDR2 YYDKDF come from the germline V gene (reference sequence).

The chain employs TRBV5-6 and TRBJ2-1; 11 nucleotides align to TRBD2. The CDR3 length is 17 residues. J lost 6 bases, V lost 0 bases, and 8 bases had no gene match. Looked up from germline, CDR1 is SGHDT and CDR2 is YYEEEE. CDR3 in amino acids: CASSLDSGRGVGNEQFF. In nucleotides, the CDR3 is TGTGCCAGCAGCTTGGATAGCGGGAGGGGGGTCGGCAATGAGCAGTTCTTC.

The rearrangement uses TRBV7-9 and TRBJ2-1, with 9 nucleotides matching TRBD1. Germline loops: CDR1 SEHNR, CDR2 FQNEAQ (reference sequence). V shed 5 bases and J 8 bases; nucleotides not matched to a gene: 10. This CDR3 contains 15 residues. The chain's CDR3 is CASSRDRALGDEQFF. The CDR3 region has the DNA TGTGCCAGCAGCAGGGACAGGGCCTTAGGTGATGAGCAGTTCTTC.

The genes are TRBV7-6 and TRBJ2-5, with a weak D call TRBD1 (6 bases). The J call is doubtful: the DNA matches TRBJ2-7 better. The CDR3 extends over 14 amino acids. Germline V gene sequence: CDR1 SGHVS, CDR2 FNYEAQ. Here the CDR3 DNA reads TGTGCCAGCAGCTTAGAGACAGGAACCTACGAGCAGTACTTC. Its translation is CASSLETGTYEQYF.

This chain joins TRBV28 and TRBJ1-1; D possibly corresponds to TRBD1 (6 bases). This CDR3 has 13 residues. Germline V lookup: CDR1 MDHEN, CDR2 SYDVKM. V lost 5 bases and J 4 bases, leaving 11 bases between the germline ends. The chain's CDR3 is CASSPGQFTEAFF. As DNA, the CDR3 is TGTGCCAGCAGTCCTGGACAGTTCACTGAAGCTTTCTTT.